Sequencing of this TCR beta chain was carried out in a study of vaccination and CD4 T cells after COVID-19 (dated by TCRdb to 2021 to 2024). Notes on the research overall: SARS-CoV-2 positivity had been established in the convalescent patients by nasal swab PCR, and mild disease was recorded in nine of these patients and severe disease in one. The cultures were stimulated with overlapping spike peptide pools from SARS-CoV-2 and from the common cold coronaviruses HCoV-NL63, HCoV-OC43 and HCoV-229E. Control cultures received a CEFX viral epitope pool as the positive control, an HIV-1 Nef peptide pool as the negative control, or no peptide. Post-COVID blood samples were collected from convalescent patients a median of around 100 days after diagnosis, with a range of about 35 to 180 days. Each participant got two doses of either the Pfizer-BioNTech BNT162b2 vaccine (n=8) or the Moderna mRNA-1273 vaccine (n=2). In the convalescent cohort there were six males and four females, among whom were two Hispanic individuals, seven Caucasians, two Asians and one multiracial person. In roughly nine COVID-19 convalescent patients and a few infection-naive healthy vaccine recipients, the spike-specific CD4+ TCR repertoire before mRNA vaccination was compared with the repertoire after mRNA vaccination. Post-vaccine blood samples were taken a median of roughly 75 days after the second vaccine dose, with a range of roughly 13 to 250 days. For three convalescent patients, samples were collected at an early post-vaccination timepoint (day 14) as well as at a late post-vaccination timepoint (days 161 to 241).

Notes on this clonotype: Its antigen is still unknown. Base qualities were left out, and no much larger clone turns up one base away.

The CDR1 and CDR2 encoded by the germline V gene are SGHVS and FNYEAQ. V is cut back by 5 bases and J by 6 bases, with 8 bases in the junction unmatched. The CDR3 runs 14 amino acids, cysteine and phenylalanine included. This entry keeps only the CDR3 DNA: 42 bases, framed from base 1. Libraries were prepared through PCR. At the Johns Hopkins FTIC core, DNA from the cultured CD4+ T cells underwent TCR sequencing with the Oncomine TCR Beta short-read assay. The QIAamp micro DNA kit was used to extract genomic DNA from the cultured CD4+ T cells. Oncomine TCR Beta libraries made from cultured CD4+ T cells were pooled using unique dual indexes and sequenced on an Illumina iSeq 100. In the source study's methods: Non-productive sequences were removed, and CDR3s that did not start with C, did not end with F or W, or were shorter than 7 amino acids were discarded. The MANAFEST web application was used to identify antigen-specific clonotypes by comparing peptide-stimulated wells against reference wells and other culture wells. To be called positive, a clone needed an FDR below 0.05, an odds ratio above 5, and a productive frequency above 0.1% in at least two of three replicate wells. Clonotypes that were significantly expanded in both SARS-CoV-2 spike wells and at least one common cold coronavirus spike condition were defined as cross-reactive. Using R version 3.6.1, CDR3 homology was evaluated through Levenshtein distances (stringdist) along with unrooted phylogenetic trees (ape). TCRdb reprocessed the public reads (quality trimming at Q25 with fastp, clone calling with MiXCR) and kept in-frame beta chains. A single entry per CDR3 protein holds the most common genes and DNA from its merged rows. For this entry, the V and J calls and clone size follow TCRdb and not the study's own pipeline. Across this sample there are approximately 22,000 distinct CDR3 sequences, with approximately 40% seen only once. About 10% of the sample goes to the ten largest clones.

Overall study outcomes, separate from this receptor: The median count of SARS-CoV-2-reactive clonotypes went up from under 25 after infection to a few dozen after vaccination, although the change was not significant. The study included relatively few convalescent patients and did not analyze early timepoints after natural infection. Nearly all vaccine-specific clones in convalescent patients (304 of 307) were mono-reactive for SARS-CoV-2 spike rather than cross-reactive with common cold coronaviruses. In convalescent patients, a median around 86% of post-vaccine SARS-CoV-2-reactive clones were detected only after vaccination, suggesting vaccine-specific priming.

The sample's time point label, decoded: late sampling 161 to 241 days after vaccination in three convalescent patients. According to the study, the label for this sample's treatment or condition signals: 10-day PBMC culture with coronavirus spike peptide pools or control peptides (ViraFEST assay). The ViraFEST assay, used in the study, expanded antigen-specific T cells with peptide pools and then identified the expanded clonotypes through TCR sequencing. The convalescent patients' positive SARS-CoV-2 PCR tests were from March to December 2020, which was before the Alpha, Beta and Delta variants emerged in the United States. Each well held roughly 2.2 million PBMCs cultured in IMDM containing around 5% human AB serum and approximately 9.4 IU/ml IL-2, with around 9.7 ug/ml peptide pools added. On days 3 and 7, half of the culture medium was replaced with fresh IL-2-containing medium. CD4+ T cells were isolated after approximately ten days of culture through negative selection using the EasySep CD4+ T cell isolation kit. PBMCs were separated from whole blood using Ficoll-Paque Plus gradient centrifugation and then either used fresh or cryopreserved at -140C. In general, triplicate wells were set up for every culture condition.

This specimen was CD4+ T cells from blood, cultured in vitro, taken about 7 months after SARS-CoV-2 vaccination. This clonotype originated in a human donor who had recovered from COVID-19. The rearrangement combines TRBV7-6 with TRBJ2-7; a stretch of 9 junction bases matches TRBD1. The DNA sequence is given as TGTGCCAGCAGCCTATGGGACAGGGCTGGCGAGCAGTACTTC. Its translation is CASSLWDRAGEQYF.